Given below is one T cell receptor (beta chain) in context. Its antigen is unknown. The protocol was immunoSEQ multiplex PCR, while the TCRdb copy is restricted to in-frame clones and leaves out a portion. The sample contains over 75,000 clones, approximately 89% of which appear only once. The sample is drawn from a study of T cell responses to AZD1222 COVID-19 vaccine. Study results and caveats: Vaccine-related CD4 TCRs covered spike, predominating at 160-218 and 743-854. It was only a handful of AZD1222 recipients who were seropositive at baseline. Clonal diversity was possibly underestimated, and the donors were mostly white British, with more females.

CDR1 is SGHAT, CDR2 FQNNGV, per germline. Trimming removed 5 bases at V and 8 bases at J, with 15 bases between. This CDR3 contains 13 residues. This TCR was sampled from an adult in good health. This specimen consisted of peripheral blood, obtained on day 0 of AZD1222 vaccination. The chain links TRBV11-2 to TRBJ1-2; D is possibly TRBD1 (5 bases). CDR3 sequence reads: CASSQAAGNGYTF. CDR3 DNA sequence: TGTGCCAGCAGCCAAGCGGCAGGGAACGGCTACACCTTC. The whole variable domain, filled in from reference TRBV11-2 and TRBJ1-2, reads EAGVAQSPRYKIIEKRQSVAFWCNPISGHATLYWYQQILGQGPKLLIQFQNNGVVDDSQLPKDRFSAERLKGVDSTLKIQPAKLEDSAVYLCASSQAAGNGYTFGSGTRLTVV.